This TCR beta chain was sequenced for a study of cytomegalovirus exposure and HLA in healthy donors. Amplification used 60 Vbeta primers and 13 Jbeta primers. In the authors' methods: Some 10 million of some 80 million unique TCR beta chains were shared, per a later count. TCRdb's copy holds only in-frame clones and misses some; the assay was immunoSEQ multiplex PCR. V, J and clone size are taken as reported in that table, and D and trimming were inferred from the DNA itself. The data show 85,000 to 120,000 clones, more than 75% seen once. Study-wide results and limits: In an earlier analysis, most TCR beta V segments were productive about 87% or about 30% of the time.

Donors were nominally healthy when sampled, though unrecorded immune exposures were likely. With V trimmed by 0 bases and J by 4 bases, 9 bases remained unmatched. CDR3 length: 17 amino acids. The germline gives CDR1 SGHAT, CDR2 FQNNGV. As for this clone: No antigen is known for it.

Sequenced input: PBMCs. This rearrangement joins TRBV11-2 to TRBJ2-5; 9 bases map to TRBD2. The source is a woman between 50 and 59 years old in good health and CMV-seropositive. As DNA, the CDR3 is TGTGCCAGCAGCTTAGACACATTAGCGGGGGCTAGAGAGACCCAGTACTTC. Translating it yields CASSLDTLAGARETQYF. The whole variable domain, filled in from reference TRBV11-2 and TRBJ2-5, reads EAGVAQSPRYKIIEKRQSVAFWCNPISGHATLYWYQQILGQGPKLLIQFQNNGVVDDSQLPKDRFSAERLKGVDSTLKIQPAKLEDSAVYLCASSLDTLAGARETQYFGPGTRLLVL.